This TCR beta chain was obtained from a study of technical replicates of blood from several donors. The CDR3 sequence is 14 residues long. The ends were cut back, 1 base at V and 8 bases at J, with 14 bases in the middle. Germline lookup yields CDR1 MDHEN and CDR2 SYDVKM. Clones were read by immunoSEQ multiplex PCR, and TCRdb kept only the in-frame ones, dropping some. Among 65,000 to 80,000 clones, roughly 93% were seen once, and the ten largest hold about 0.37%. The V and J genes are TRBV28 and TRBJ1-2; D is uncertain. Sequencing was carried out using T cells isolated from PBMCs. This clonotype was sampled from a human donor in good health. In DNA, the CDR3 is TGTGCCAGCAGTTTATACGACCCAAGCAGGGGCTACACCTTC. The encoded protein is CASSLYDPSRGYTF.